These 19 T cell receptor beta chains were sequenced from one sample in a study of regulatory T cells in long-lasting Graves disease (dated by TCRdb to the early 2020s). The sample's time point label, in plain terms: persistent/refractory GD, antithyroid drugs over 5 years with positive TRAb. RNA was extracted from PBMCs in TRIzol for both TCR sequencing and RNA sequencing. Library construction relied on multiplex PCR. Data came from an Illumina HiSeq 4000. TCR beta libraries were built with iRepertoire HTBI primers and Arm-PCR amplification of CDR3 regions. In TCRdb, the public reads were trimmed at Q25 with fastp and aligned with MiXCR, with productive beta chains retained. Entries that share a CDR3 protein sequence are merged under the most common genes and DNA. The sample contains 500,000 to 800,000 distinct CDR3 sequences, roughly 30% of them found a single time. The leading ten clones occupy roughly 40% of the sample.

Sample: peripheral blood mononuclear cells (PBMCs), taken when the disease was refractory, from a patient treated with antithyroid drugs. These receptors all stem from a female donor with Graves disease.

This clonotype occurred many times. The chain recombines TRBV10-3 with TRBJ1-5; 9 nucleotides agree with TRBD1. The CDR3 length is 13 residues. After removal of 10 bases from V and 5 bases from J, the junction contained 6 bases not matched to a gene. The V gene's germline CDR1 is ENHRY and CDR2 SYGVKD. This chain's CDR3 is CATAGQGHQPQHF. CDR3 sequence (DNA): TGTGCCACCGCGGGACAGGGACATCAGCCCCAGCATTTT.

A word on this clonotype: The junction shows a germline mismatch at one end, possibly a read error. The V and J genes are TRBV27 and TRBJ1-2, with D unclear. Germline CDR1 is MNHEY and CDR2 is SMNVEV (reference sequence). The CDR3 has 13 residues. This chain's CDR3 is CAGSLGTAYGYTF. The CDR3 coding sequence is TGTGCCGGCAGTTTAGGAACAGCCTATGGCTACACCTTC.

The chain recombines TRBV24-1 with TRBJ2-4; possibly TRBD1 or TRBD2 for D (5 bases each). The V and J ends lost 0 bases and 9 bases respectively, with 5 bases between them. Germline CDR1 and CDR2: KGHDR and SFDVKD. The CDR3 covers 12 residues. CDR3: CATSDLGGIQYF. Here the CDR3 DNA reads TGTGCCACCAGTGATTTGGGGGGCATTCAGTACTTC.

In its sample, this clonotype was seen many times. The chain recombines TRBV28 with TRBJ1-2; D is perhaps TRBD1 (6 bases). Trimming removed 4 bases from V and 2 bases from J, with 8 bases in between. The CDR3 totals 13 residues. Germline CDR1 MDHEN, CDR2 SYDVKM. CDR3 DNA sequence: TGTGCCAGCAGTTACCAGGGGAACTATGGCTACACCTTC. It codes for CASSYQGNYGYTF.

This sequence joins TRBV7-9 and TRBJ2-7; 9 bases fit TRBD2. The CDR3 covers 15 residues. CDR1 is SEHNR and CDR2 is FQNEAQ in the germline V gene (reference sequence). Trimming took 5 bases from V and 3 from J; bases not matched to a gene: 8. The CDR3 DNA reads as TGTGCCAGCAGCCGAACCCAGACTAGCGGCTACGAGCAGTACTTC. Translated, it gives CASSRTQTSGYEQYF. The entire variable domain, with the rest obtained from reference TRBV7-9 and TRBJ2-7, is as follows: DTGVSQNPRHKITKRGQNVTFRCDPISEHNRLYWYRQTLGQGPEFLTYFQNEAQLEKSRLLSDRFSAERPKGSFSTLEIQRTEQGDSAMYLCASSRTQTSGYEQYFGPGTRLTVT.

This clonotype was counted a few times. This rearrangement joins TRBV20-1 to TRBJ1-1; unclear D gene. This CDR3 has 13 amino acids. CDR1 and CDR2 (germline): DFQATT, SNEGSKA (reference sequence). V gave up 2 bases and J gave up 1 base, with 8 bases separating them. In nucleotides, the CDR3 is TGCAGTGCTAGAAGTGGCACGAACACTGAAGCTTTCTTT. Residues: CSARSGTNTEAFF.

The chain carries TRBV7-3 and TRBJ1-1; D is ambiguous. Germline CDR1 and CDR2: SGHTA and FQGTGA. V was cut by 10 bases and J by 0 bases, with 18 bases left in between. This CDR3 has 15 residues. CDR3 sequence (DNA): TGTGCCACCACTAAGCCTACCCCCATGAACACTGAAGCTTTCTTT. Translated: CATTKPTPMNTEAFF.

The chain's CDR3 is CASSDRGGAYEQYF. The CDR3, as DNA: TGTGCCAGCAGTGACAGGGGGGGAGCCTACGAGCAGTACTTC. J is TRBJ2-7 and V is TRBV6-1, with D perhaps assigned TRBD1 or TRBD2 (7 bases each). Germline V gene lookup returns CDR1 MNHNS and CDR2 SASEGT. CDR3 length: 14 residues. V was trimmed by 3 bases and J by 2 bases, leaving 11 bases between them.

J is TRBJ1-4 and V is TRBV5-1; 7 nucleotides match TRBD1. The CDR3 loop spans 15 amino acids. CDR1 and CDR2 from the germline V gene are SGHRS and YFSETQ. After removal of 0 bases from V and 7 bases from J, the junction contained 6 bases not matched to a gene. CDR3 sequence: CASSLADRDTEKLFF. The DNA of the CDR3 is TGCGCCAGCAGCTTGGCCGACAGGGATACTGAAAAACTGTTTTTT.

V is TRBV12-3 or TRBV12-4 and J is TRBJ1-1; maybe TRBD1 (5 bases). The length of the CDR3 is 12 residues. Trimming cost V 3 bases and J 11 bases, with 13 bases left between them. CDR3 DNA sequence: TGTGCCAGCAGTTTCACAGGTCGTGGGGCTTTCTTT. Translating it yields CASSFTGRGAFF.

For this clonotype: Its ends do not fully match the called genes, so a read error is possible. This sequence joins TRBV11-2 and TRBJ1-5; 12 bases line up with TRBD1. CDR1 SGHAT and CDR2 FQNNGV come from the germline V gene. This CDR3 region has 20 residues. CDR3 DNA sequence: TGTGCCAGCACCTTACATCCGGGACAGGGGGCCCCTTATAGCAATCAGCCCCAGCATTTT. Translated, it gives CASTLHPGQGAPYSNQPQHF.

This clonotype was counted only a few times. The V and J genes are TRBV29-1 and TRBJ2-6; 9 bases map to TRBD1. The V gene end was trimmed by 3 bases and the J gene end by 2 bases; junction bases not matched to a gene: 8. There are 17 residues in the CDR3. Germline loops: CDR1 SQVTM, CDR2 ANQGSEA. The CDR3 DNA is TGCAGCGTTGAGGGGGGACAGGGATCAACTGGGGCCAACGTCCTGACTTTC. Translated: CSVEGGQGSTGANVLTF.

V usage is TRBV27 and J usage is TRBJ1-1; D gene ambiguous. The germline V gene has CDR1 MNHEY and CDR2 SMNVEV (reference sequence). The CDR3 is 15 amino acids. Trimming removed 0 bases from V and 0 bases from J, with 8 bases in between. CDR3 in amino acids: CASSLSFRVNTEAFF. The DNA of the CDR3 is TGTGCCAGCAGTTTATCTTTCCGGGTGAACACTGAAGCTTTCTTT.

This clonotype was counted between two and nine times. The chain couples TRBV5-5 to TRBJ1-4, with TRBD1 identical over 8 bases. V dropped 2 bases and J dropped 6; count of bases not matched to a gene: 6. The germline CDR1 and CDR2 sequences are SGHKS and YYEKEE (reference sequence). The CDR3 is 15 amino acids. CDR3 loop: CASSFETGEHEKLFF. In DNA form, the CDR3 reads TGTGCCAGCAGCTTTGAGACAGGGGAACATGAAAAACTGTTTTTT.

Many counts were recorded for this clonotype. The rearrangement joins TRBV7-9 to TRBJ1-2; the match to TRBD1 covers 7 bases. V shed 9 bases, J shed 4 bases, and the junction held 8 bases outside the gene matches. Looked up from germline, CDR1 is SEHNR and CDR2 is FQNEAQ (reference sequence). This CDR3 spans 13 amino acids. CDR3 residues: CASSPGQAYGYTF. CDR3 nucleotides: TGTGCCAGTAGTCCCGGACAGGCCTATGGCTACACCTTC.

DNA for the CDR3: TGCAGCGTGGCCCCGGGACTAGCGGGAGCCGGCGGGGAGCTGTTTTTT. It codes for CSVAPGLAGAGGELFF. The rearrangement links TRBV29-1 to TRBJ2-2; the match to TRBD2 covers 14 bases. Unmatched junction bases numbered 10, after V lost 6 bases and J lost 7 bases. The germline V gene has CDR1 SQVTM and CDR2 ANQGSEA. The CDR3 consists of 16 residues.

This sequence joins TRBV18 and TRBJ1-4, with unresolved D. Germline loops: CDR1 KGHSH, CDR2 LQKENI. The CDR3 totals 16 residues. V gave up 4 bases and J gave up 0 bases, with 12 bases separating them. CDR3 loop: CASSRIQNPTNEKLFF. The CDR3 coding sequence is TGTGCCAGCTCACGAATACAGAACCCAACTAATGAAAAACTGTTTTTT.

This clonotype was counted a few times. This chain connects TRBV5-1 to TRBJ1-2; D perhaps matches TRBD1 (5 bases). In germline, CDR1 is SGHRS, CDR2 YFSETQ. V was trimmed by 1 base and J by 8 bases, leaving 9 bases between them. This CDR3 is built from 12 residues. The CDR3 bases are TGCGCCAGCAGCTTGAATCGGGGGGGCTACACCTTC. This gives the protein CASSLNRGGYTF.

This clonotype turned up a few times. This chain connects TRBV20-1 to TRBJ1-1; D perhaps matches TRBD1 (6 bases). There are 15 residues in the CDR3. Trimming left V 0 bases short and J 6 bases short, with 17 bases between. CDR1 DFQATT and CDR2 SNEGSKA come from the germline V gene (reference sequence). The CDR3, as DNA: TGCAGTGCTAGAGATATCCAAGGGGGTAAGGCTGAAGCTTTCTTT. Its protein product is CSARDIQGGKAEAFF.